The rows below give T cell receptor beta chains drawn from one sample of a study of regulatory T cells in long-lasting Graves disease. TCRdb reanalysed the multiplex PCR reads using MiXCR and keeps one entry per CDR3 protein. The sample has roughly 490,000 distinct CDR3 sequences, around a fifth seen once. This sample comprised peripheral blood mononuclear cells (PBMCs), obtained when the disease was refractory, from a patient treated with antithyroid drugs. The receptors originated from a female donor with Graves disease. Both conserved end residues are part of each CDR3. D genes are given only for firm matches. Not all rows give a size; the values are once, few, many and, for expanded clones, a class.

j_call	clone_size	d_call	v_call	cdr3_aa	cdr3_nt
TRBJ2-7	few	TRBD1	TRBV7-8	CASSPPFPDREQYF	TGTGCCAGCAGCCCACCCTTCCCGGACAGGGAGCAGTACTTC
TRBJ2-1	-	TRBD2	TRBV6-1	CATSSGIYNEQFF	TGTGCCACCTCTAGCGGAATCTACAATGAGCAGTTCTTC
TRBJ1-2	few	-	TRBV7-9	CASSPQNGEAGYTF	TGTGCCAGCAGCCCACAGAACGGGGAGGCTGGCTACACCTTC
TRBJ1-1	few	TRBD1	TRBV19	CASNTDREGAEAFF	TGTGCCAGTAACACTGACAGGGAAGGAGCTGAAGCTTTCTTT
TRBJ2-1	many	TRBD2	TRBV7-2	CASSLDLAGYNEQFF	TGTGCCAGCAGCTTAGACTTAGCGGGTTACAATGAGCAGTTCTTC
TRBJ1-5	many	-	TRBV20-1	CSASIRDGFRNQPQHF	TGCAGTGCTAGTATTCGCGACGGCTTTCGCAATCAGCCCCAGCATTTT
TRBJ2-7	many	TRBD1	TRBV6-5	CASSYSAGQASSYEQYF	TGTGCCAGCAGTTACTCAGCCGGACAGGCCAGCTCCTACGAGCAGTACTTC
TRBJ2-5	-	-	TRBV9	CASSGRADVETQYF	TGTGCCAGCAGCGGCCGGGCGGACGTTGAGACCCAGTACTTC
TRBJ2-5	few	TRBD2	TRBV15	CATSRPSGGAGTQYF	TGTGCCACCAGCCGACCTAGCGGGGGGGCCGGGACCCAGTACTTC
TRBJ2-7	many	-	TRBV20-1	CSARDTRVYEQYF	TGCAGTGCTAGAGATACTAGGGTTTACGAGCAGTACTTC
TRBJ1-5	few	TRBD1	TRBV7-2	CASSLRQGFGQPQHF	TGTGCCAGCAGCTTAAGACAGGGCTTCGGTCAGCCCCAGCATTTT
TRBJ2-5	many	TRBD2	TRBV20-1	CSARDLTIDSGGYQETQYF	TGCAGTGCTAGAGACTTAACCATCGATAGCGGGGGGTACCAAGAGACCCAGTACTTC
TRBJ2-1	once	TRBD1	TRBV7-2	CASSRQGANYNEQFF	TGTGCCAGCAGCCGGCAGGGGGCGAACTACAATGAGCAGTTCTTC
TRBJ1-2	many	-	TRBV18	CASSPARGGEGYTF	TGTGCCAGCTCACCAGCTCGCGGGGGTGAGGGCTACACCTTC
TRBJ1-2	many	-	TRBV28	CASSSQLDGYTF	TGTGCCAGCAGTTCCCAGTTAGATGGCTACACCTTC
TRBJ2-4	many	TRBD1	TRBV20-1	CSARGTGVAQDIQYF	TGCAGTGCTAGAGGGACAGGGGTAGCCCAAGACATTCAGTACTTC
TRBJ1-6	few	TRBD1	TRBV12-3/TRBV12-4	CASSQGQGPVGSPLHF	TGTGCCAGCAGTCAGGGACAGGGTCCGGTGGGTTCACCCCTCCACTTT
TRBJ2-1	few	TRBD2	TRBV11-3	CASSTGGLAGVEQFF	TGTGCCAGCAGCACCGGGGGACTAGCGGGAGTTGAGCAGTTCTTC
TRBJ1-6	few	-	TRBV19	CASTITDGINSPLHF	TGTGCCAGTACCATCACGGACGGTATTAATTCACCCCTCCACTTT
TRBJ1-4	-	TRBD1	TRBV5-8	CASRDRVSSNEKLFF	TGTGCCAGCCGGGACAGGGTGTCATCTAATGAAAAACTGTTTTTT
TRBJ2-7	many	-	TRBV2	CASSVRGTSYEQYF	TGTGCCAGCAGTGTAAGGGGAACCAGCTACGAGCAGTACTTC
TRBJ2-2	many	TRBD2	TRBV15	CATSRDPASGGRGELFF	TGTGCCACCAGCAGAGATCCCGCTAGCGGGGGGCGCGGGGAGCTGTTTTTT
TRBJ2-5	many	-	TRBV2	CASQIDRQETQYF	TGTGCCAGCCAAATTGACAGGCAAGAGACCCAGTACTTC
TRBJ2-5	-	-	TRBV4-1	CASSRLGNLAETQYF	TGCGCCAGCAGCCGTCTTGGGAACCTTGCGGAGACCCAGTACTTC
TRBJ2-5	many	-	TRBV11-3	CASSLVYGQETQYF	TGTGCCAGCAGCTTAGTGTACGGCCAAGAGACCCAGTACTTC
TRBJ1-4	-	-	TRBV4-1	CASSQPGASNEKLFF	TGCGCCAGCAGCCAACCCGGGGCGTCTAATGAAAAACTGTTTTTT
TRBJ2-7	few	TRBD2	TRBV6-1	CASRGTSGAYEQYF	TGTGCCAGCAGAGGGACTAGCGGTGCCTACGAGCAGTACTTC
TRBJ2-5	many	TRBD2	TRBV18	CASSRGLAGGQETQYF	TGTGCCAGCAGCCGGGGACTAGCGGGGGGCCAAGAGACCCAGTACTTC
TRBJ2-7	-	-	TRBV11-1	CASSGGPTYEQYF	TGTGCCAGCAGCGGCGGGCCCACCTACGAGCAGTACTTC
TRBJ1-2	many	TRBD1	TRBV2	CASTQGARNHGYTF	TGTGCCAGCACCCAGGGGGCCCGGAACCATGGCTACACCTTC
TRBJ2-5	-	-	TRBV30	CAWRQEAQYF	TGTGCCTGGCGGCAAGAGGCCCAGTACTTC
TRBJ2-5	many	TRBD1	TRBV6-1	CASSTWNRGRLETQYF	TGTGCCAGCAGTACCTGGAACAGGGGGCGCTTGGAGACCCAGTACTTC
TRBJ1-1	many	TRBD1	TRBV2	CASSLTGYTEAFF	TGTGCCAGCAGTTTGACAGGGTACACTGAAGCTTTCTTT
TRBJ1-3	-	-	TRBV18	CASSPFQSSRSGNTIYF	TGTGCCAGCTCACCTTTTCAGTCCAGCCGCTCTGGAAACACCATATATTTT
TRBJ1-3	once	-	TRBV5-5	CASSLQGDAGNTIYF	TGTGCCAGCAGCTTGCAGGGAGATGCCGGAAACACCATATATTTT
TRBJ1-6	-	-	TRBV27	CASSSPSNNSPLHF	TGTGCCAGCAGTTCACCCTCAAATAATTCACCCCTCCACTTT
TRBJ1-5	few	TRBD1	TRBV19	CASSPIHRGSNNQPQHF	TGTGCCAGTAGTCCCATTCACAGGGGGAGTAACAATCAGCCCCAGCATTTT
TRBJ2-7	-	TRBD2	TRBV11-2	CASSLDLSGGYEQYF	TGTGCCAGCAGCTTAGATCTTAGCGGGGGCTACGAGCAGTACTTC
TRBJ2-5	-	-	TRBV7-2	CASSPARETQYF	TGTGCCAGCAGCCCAGCGCGAGAGACCCAGTACTTC
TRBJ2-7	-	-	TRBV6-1	CASSEGGGGSPYEQYF	TGTGCCAGCAGTGAAGGGGGAGGGGGCTCCCCCTACGAGCAGTACTTC
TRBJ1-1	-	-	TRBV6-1	CASTPQNGVGEAFF	TGTGCCAGCACACCTCAAAACGGGGTAGGTGAAGCTTTCTTT
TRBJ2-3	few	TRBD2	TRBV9	CASSVAWTSGGDTQYF	TGTGCCAGCAGCGTAGCTTGGACTAGCGGGGGGGATACGCAGTATTTT
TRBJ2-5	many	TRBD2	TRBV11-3	CASSFPRTSRLETQYF	TGTGCCAGCAGCTTCCCTCGGACTAGTAGGTTGGAGACCCAGTACTTC
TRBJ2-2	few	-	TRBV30	CAWSVGAAGELFF	TGTGCCTGGAGTGTAGGGGCGGCCGGGGAGCTGTTTTTT
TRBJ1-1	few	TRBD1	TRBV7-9	CASSSQGASEAFF	TGTGCCAGCAGCTCACAGGGGGCGAGTGAAGCTTTCTTT
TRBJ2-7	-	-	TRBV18	CASSPRGSDEQYF	TGTGCCAGCTCACCCAGGGGATCCGACGAGCAGTACTTC
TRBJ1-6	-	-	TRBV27	CASSFLDRIDNSPLHF	TGTGCCAGCAGTTTCCTTGACAGGATTGATAATTCACCCCTCCACTTT
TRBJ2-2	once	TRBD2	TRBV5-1	CASSSFGLAGDLHGELFF	TGCGCCAGCAGCTCTTTCGGACTAGCGGGAGATCTGCACGGGGAGCTGTTTTTT
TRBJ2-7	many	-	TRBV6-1	CASSRSGEQYF	TGTGCCAGCAGTCGAAGCGGGGAGCAGTACTTC
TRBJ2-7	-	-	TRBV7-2	CASSPTGIEQYF	TGTGCCAGCAGCCCTACAGGGATCGAGCAGTACTTC
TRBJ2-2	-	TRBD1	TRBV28	CASLVGGRGQSGELFF	TGTGCCAGCCTTGTGGGGGGCAGGGGGCAGTCCGGGGAGCTGTTTTTT
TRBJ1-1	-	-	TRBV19	CASKDLGRVQKKKFTEAFF	TGTGCCAGTAAGGATCTTGGCAGGGTTCAGAAAAAGAAATTCACTGAAGCTTTCTTT
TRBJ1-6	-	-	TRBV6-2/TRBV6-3	CASSRDGADSPLHF	TGTGCCAGCAGCCGCGACGGGGCTGATTCACCCCTCCACTTT
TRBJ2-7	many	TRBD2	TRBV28	CASSSRDYLLEQYF	TGTGCCAGCAGTTCCCGGGACTACCTTTTGGAGCAGTACTTC
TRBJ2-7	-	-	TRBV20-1	CSARDPATFSYEQYF	TGCAGTGCTAGAGATCCCGCGACTTTCTCCTACGAGCAGTACTTC
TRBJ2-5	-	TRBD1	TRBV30	CAWTQGAGETQYF	TGTGCCTGGACGCAGGGGGCTGGGGAGACCCAGTACTTC
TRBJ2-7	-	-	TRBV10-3	CAISGWRVIEQYF	TGTGCCATCAGTGGATGGAGGGTGATCGAGCAGTACTTC
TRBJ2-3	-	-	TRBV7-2	CASSPRGTGRDPDTQYF	TGTGCCAGCAGCCCTAGGGGTACAGGCCGTGACCCAGATACGCAGTATTTT
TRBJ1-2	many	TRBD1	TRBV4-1	CASSQGRTGGGGYTF	TGCGCCAGCAGCCAGGGGAGGACAGGGGGCGGTGGCTACACCTTC